Below, 21 T cell receptor beta chains from the same sample are listed, as sequenced in a study of radiation and T cells in renal cell carcinoma. Generated by immunoSEQ multiplex PCR, the TCRdb table keeps only in-frame clones and is missing some. The sample includes 100,000 to 150,000 clones, around 80% of them seen just once. Time point indicated: blood 2 weeks post-SBRT. Noted treatment: 15 Gy SBRT to primary tumor, nephrectomy 4 weeks later. The sequences come from blood, collected from a patient whose treatment included radiotherapy and nephrectomy. These TCRs come from a man over 45 with renal cell carcinoma.

This clone was counted a single time. The J gene is TRBJ1-5, the V gene TRBV19; perhaps TRBD1 as D (6 bases). Trimming took 8 bases from V and 15 from J, leaving 17 bases between them. The CDR3 is 11 residues long. Germline V CDR1 and CDR2: LNHDA, SQIVND (reference sequence). CDR3 loop: CASGGAGGAHF. CDR3 DNA sequence: TGTGCCAGTGGTGGGGCCGGGGGCGCGCATTTT.

The chain links TRBV30 to TRBJ2-3, with D possibly being TRBD1 (6 bases). The V gene lost 6 bases and the J gene lost 0 bases, with 10 bases spanning the gap. Germline-derived CDR1 and CDR2 are GTSNPN and SVGIG (reference sequence). The CDR3 consists of 13 residues. The CDR3 protein is CACDRSSTDTQYF. In DNA, the CDR3 is TGTGCCTGCGACAGGTCTAGCACAGATACGCAGTATTTT.

The rearrangement uses TRBV27 and TRBJ2-3; possibly TRBD2 for D (5 bases). CDR1 MNHEY and CDR2 SMNVEV come from the germline V gene (reference sequence). The CDR3 contains 17 residues. The ends were cut back, 7 bases at V and 0 bases at J, with 20 bases in the middle. The CDR3 region is CASTSEDSPYSTDTQYF. CDR3 DNA: TGTGCCAGCACTTCCGAGGACTCGCCGTATAGCACAGATACGCAGTATTTT.

The chain links TRBV19 to TRBJ2-7; 10 nucleotides line up with TRBD1. The CDR3 is made up of 15 amino acids. The V gene's germline CDR1 is LNHDA and CDR2 SQIVND (reference sequence). V shed 1 base and J 0 bases; nucleotides not matched to a gene: 0. The CDR3 nucleotides are TGTGCCAGTAGTATAGGACAGGGGGCCTCCTACGAGCAGTACTTC. Protein product: CASSIGQGASYEQYF.

The chain joins TRBV4-1 to TRBJ2-1; D perhaps matches TRBD2 (5 bases). The CDR3 spans 15 residues. Deletions cut 0 bases from V and 7 bases from J, with 13 bases between. Germline V gives CDR1 MGHRA, CDR2 YSYEKL. The CDR3 here is CASSQDRGEGNEQFF. The CDR3 DNA is TGCGCCAGCAGCCAAGATCGGGGAGAAGGGAATGAGCAGTTCTTC.

This chain joins TRBV5-4 and TRBJ2-3; 12 bases map to TRBD2. CDR3 length equals 16 residues. Trimming at V came to 0 bases and at J to 6 bases, leaving 5 bases not matched to a gene. Germline-derived CDR1 and CDR2 are SGHNT and YYREEE (reference sequence). Here the CDR3 reads CASSLALAGGLDTQYF. The CDR3 region has the DNA TGTGCCAGCAGCTTGGCCCTAGCGGGAGGGCTCGATACGCAGTATTTT.

The chain has TRBV11-3 and TRBJ2-1; TRBD1 matches at 8 bases. CDR1 SGHNT and CDR2 YENEEA come from the germline V gene. CDR3 length: 15 amino acids. V lost 5 bases and J lost 7; bases outside the gene matches: 10. The CDR3 spells CASSKGRGLSNEQFF. The CDR3 DNA follows: TGTGCCAGCAGCAAAGGCAGGGGGCTTAGTAATGAGCAGTTCTTC.

The chain employs TRBV6-5 and TRBJ2-7; 7 bases fit TRBD1. CDR1 is MNHEY and CDR2 is SVGAGI in the germline V gene. The CDR3 is made up of 14 amino acids. The V segment lost 0 bases and the J segment 3 bases; nucleotides outside the gene matches: 2. The CDR3 here is CASSYSWDSYEQYF. The DNA of the CDR3 is TGTGCCAGCAGTTACTCCTGGGACAGCTACGAGCAGTACTTC.

J is TRBJ2-1 and V is TRBV4-1; 8 bases are shared with TRBD1. The CDR3 runs to 17 residues. Looked up from germline, CDR1 is MGHRA and CDR2 is YSYEKL. The V gene end was trimmed by 3 bases and the J gene end by 2 bases; junction bases not matched to a gene: 9. For the CDR3, the DNA is TGCGCCAGCAGCCAGAATCCCCAGGGGGCCCCCTACAATGAGCAGTTCTTC. Translated: CASSQNPQGAPYNEQFF.

The chain uses TRBV5-8 and TRBJ1-4; perhaps TRBD1 as D (6 bases). Trimming removed 4 bases at V and 2 bases at J, with 18 bases between. This CDR3 has 17 amino acids. The V gene's germline CDR1 is SGHTS and CDR2 YDEGEE. DNA for the CDR3: TGTGCCAGCAGCCTAAGGGTCGGGGGCGGCACTAATGAAAAACTGTTTTTT. Protein sequence: CASSLRVGGGTNEKLFF.

The rearrangement uses TRBV19 and TRBJ1-1, with unresolved D. Germline V lookup: CDR1 LNHDA, CDR2 SQIVND (reference sequence). The CDR3 totals 17 residues. Between the trimmed V and J ends, which lost 5 bases and 4 bases, there was a span of 23 bases. The CDR3 sequence is CASSSGIYTLRGTEAFF. The CDR3 DNA follows: TGTGCCAGTAGTTCCGGGATCTACACCCTCCGGGGCACTGAAGCTTTCTTT.

The rearrangement uses TRBV6-1 and TRBJ1-5; 7 nucleotides agree with TRBD1. The J segment lost 10 bases and the V segment lost 5 bases, leaving 11 bases of the junction unmatched. Germline-derived CDR1 and CDR2 are MNHNS and SASEGT. The CDR3 length is 14 residues. The CDR3 nucleotides are TGTGCCAGCAGTAACCCACAGGGGCACGGACCCCAGCATTTT. Protein sequence: CASSNPQGHGPQHF.

The J gene is TRBJ2-7, the V gene TRBV10-3, with TRBD1 matching 8 bases. V was clipped by 4 bases and J by 4 bases; unmatched bases: 6. Germline-derived CDR1 and CDR2 are ENHRY and SYGVKD. The CDR3 contains 14 residues. The CDR3 is CAISVGDRTYEQYF. CDR3 bases: TGTGCCATCAGTGTGGGGGACAGGACTTACGAGCAGTACTTC.

The chain couples TRBV30 to TRBJ2-5; D may be TRBD1 (5 bases). The germline V gene encodes CDR1 GTSNPN and CDR2 SVGIG (reference sequence). The CDR3 contains 13 residues. Trimming cost V 1 base and J 2 bases, with 8 bases left between them. The CDR3 DNA follows: TGTGCCTGGAGTGCACAGGTTCAAGAGACCCAGTACTTC. Translated: CAWSAQVQETQYF.

This clone is a singleton in its sample. V usage is TRBV7-2 and J usage is TRBJ2-5, with 7 nucleotides matching TRBD2. After removal of 5 bases from V and 5 bases from J, the junction contained 8 bases not matched to a gene. Germline CDR1 and CDR2: SGHTA and FQGNSA. This CDR3 is built from 14 residues. In DNA, the CDR3 is TGTGCCAGCAGCCGAGGACTAGTCGGTGAGACCCAGTACTTC. Its translation: CASSRGLVGETQYF.

The chain has TRBV2 and TRBJ2-5; the match to TRBD2 covers 11 bases. The germline V gene encodes CDR1 SNHLY and CDR2 FYNNEI. This CDR3 has 14 amino acids. The J segment lost 2 bases and the V segment lost 7 bases, leaving 3 bases of the junction unmatched. Written as DNA, the CDR3 is TGTGCCAGCACTTCTAGCGGGAGGCAAGAGACCCAGTACTTC. This encodes CASTSSGRQETQYF.

The rearrangement joins TRBV28 to TRBJ1-1, with D tentatively TRBD1 (6 bases). This CDR3 is 13 amino acids long. The germline V gene has CDR1 MDHEN and CDR2 SYDVKM. V lost 5 bases, J lost 7 bases, and 14 bases lay in between. CDR3 in amino acids: CASSETGINEAFF. In DNA, the CDR3 is TGTGCCAGCAGTGAAACAGGGATTAATGAAGCTTTCTTT.

The rearrangement uses TRBV19 and TRBJ2-7; D unclear. The CDR3 length is 14 residues. CDR1 is LNHDA, CDR2 SQIVND, per germline (reference sequence). The V gene lost 3 bases and the J gene lost 3 bases, with 12 bases spanning the gap. This chain's CDR3 is CASSITAFYYEQYF. CDR3 DNA: TGTGCCAGTAGTATCACTGCCTTCTACTACGAGCAGTACTTC.

The chain uses TRBV6-5 and TRBJ2-7; D ambiguous. V shed 0 bases and J shed 6 bases, with 12 bases lying between them. There are 14 residues in the CDR3. From germline, CDR1 is MNHEY and CDR2 SVGAGI. DNA for the CDR3: TGTGCCAGCAGTTACTCATCCCCGGGCGGCGAGCAGTACTTC. Translating gives CASSYSSPGGEQYF.

The gene calls are TRBV29-1 and TRBJ2-7; D gene unclear. Germline CDR1 is SQVTM and CDR2 is ANQGSEA. Trimming removed 4 bases from V and 6 bases from J, with 10 bases in between. CDR3 length equals 11 residues. CDR3: CSVVILGEQYF. CDR3 in DNA: TGCAGCGTTGTGATATTAGGCGAGCAGTACTTC.

This chain uses TRBV7-2 with TRBJ1-2; unclear D gene. Germline V gene lookup returns CDR1 SGHTA and CDR2 FQGNSA. Trimming cost V 3 bases and J 8 bases, with 10 bases left between them. The CDR3 length is 12 residues. CDR3 in amino acids: CASSLSGPGYTF. The CDR3 DNA follows: TGTGCCAGCAGCTTGTCCGGTCCAGGCTACACCTTC.